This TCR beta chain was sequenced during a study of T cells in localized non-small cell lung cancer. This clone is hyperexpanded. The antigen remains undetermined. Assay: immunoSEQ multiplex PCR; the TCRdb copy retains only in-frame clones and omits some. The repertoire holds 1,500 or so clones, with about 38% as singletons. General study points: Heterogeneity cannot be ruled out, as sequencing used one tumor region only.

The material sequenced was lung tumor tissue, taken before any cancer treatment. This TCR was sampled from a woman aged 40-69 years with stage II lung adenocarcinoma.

The CDR3 spells CASSQEGPATEAFF. Here the CDR3 DNA reads TGTGCCAGCAGCCAAGAAGGACCGGCCACTGAAGCTTTCTTT. This chain uses TRBV14 with TRBJ1-1, with D unclear. Germline values: CDR1 SGHDN, CDR2 FVKESK. The ends were cut back, 0 bases at V and 4 bases at J, with 9 bases in the middle. The CDR3 has 14 amino acids.